These 9 T cell receptor beta chains were all obtained from the same sample, sequenced in a study of T cells in Graves' hyperthyroidism and ophthalmopathy. It was RNA transcripts that yielded the amplified TCR beta CDR3 regions. Initially, a first-round RT-PCR of the TCR CDR3 employed the HTBI primer set. TCRdb called the multiplex PCR reads again in MiXCR, with one record for every CDR3 protein. The repertoire includes hundreds of thousands of distinct CDR3 sequences, less than 15% of them detected once, and roughly 10% sits in the top ten. The material sequenced was blood. The receptors were sampled from a woman under 30 with Graves' hyperthyroidism.

This clonotype was found a few times. The rearrangement uses TRBV19 and TRBJ1-5; D call uncertain. The CDR3 runs to 14 residues. Looked up from germline, CDR1 is LNHDA and CDR2 is SQIVND (reference sequence). Trimming left V 3 bases short and J 7 bases short, with 13 bases between. The CDR3 bases are TGTGCCAGTAGTATGAACGGGGAGGGACAGCCCCAGCATTTT. Translating gives CASSMNGEGQPQHF.

Points on this clonotype: A read error is possible here, since a much larger clone lies one base away. This chain links TRBV6-1 with TRBJ2-2, with D perhaps matching TRBD1 or TRBD2 (5 bases each). Per the germline V gene, CDR1 is MNHNS and CDR2 is SASEGT. The CDR3 is made up of 16 amino acids. CDR3 region: CASRRPGRADTGELLF. The DNA for the CDR3 is TGTGCCAGCAGGAGGCCCGGCAGGGCGGACACCGGGGAGCTGCTTTTT.

This clonotype turned up a few times. This chain connects TRBV25-1 to TRBJ1-4; a weak D match, TRBD1 (5 bases). V shed 1 base and J shed 6 bases, with 15 bases lying between them. The germline gives CDR1 MGHDK, CDR2 SYGVNS. CDR3 length: 16 residues. DNA of the CDR3: TGTGCCAGCAGTGAATCTTGGGGGGGAGAGGATGAAAAACTGTTTTTT. This sequence encodes CASSESWGGEDEKLFF.

This clonotype was recorded many times. V gene TRBV3-1 combines with J gene TRBJ2-3; 9 nucleotides align to TRBD2. Germline CDR1 and CDR2: LGHDT and YNNKEL (reference sequence). The CDR3 totals 15 residues. Unmatched junction bases numbered 6, after V lost 8 bases and J lost 0 bases. The CDR3 region has the DNA TGTGCCAGCTCGGGACTAGCACCTAGCACAGATACGCAGTATTTT. Translating it yields CASSGLAPSTDTQYF.

This clonotype was picked up many times. The CDR3 sequence is CASSQGPGPYSYEQYF. The CDR3 DNA follows: TGTGCCAGCAGCCAAGGGCCGGGACCTTACTCCTACGAGCAGTACTTC. The chain employs TRBV3-1 and TRBJ2-7; D may correspond to TRBD1 or TRBD2 (5 bases each). Trimming took off 1 base at V and 0 bases at J, with 13 bases between the two ends. CDR1 is LGHDT and CDR2 is YNNKEL in the germline V gene (reference sequence). The CDR3 spans 16 residues.

This clonotype was found many times. The chain recombines TRBV12-3 or TRBV12-4 with TRBJ2-1; TRBD2 matches 11 bases. The CDR3 length is 18 residues. V trimming: 7 bases; J trimming: 0 bases; junction bases outside the gene matches: 11. The DNA for the CDR3 is TGTGCCAGCATCATAGCGGGAGGGCCGATCCTCTCCTACAATGAGCAGTTCTTC. It codes for CASIIAGGPILSYNEQFF.

This clonotype was detected many times. This chain uses TRBV5-1 with TRBJ2-3; possible D gene TRBD2, 5 bases. This CDR3 spans 13 amino acids. The ends were cut back, 6 bases at V and 0 bases at J, with 8 bases in the middle. Germline CDR1 reads SGHRS; CDR2 reads YFSETQ. The CDR3 loop is CASTEGSTDTQYF. Written as DNA, the CDR3 is TGCGCCAGCACAGAGGGAAGCACAGATACGCAGTATTTT.

This clonotype was counted at least ten times. The rearrangement links TRBV5-4 to TRBJ2-3; D remains unclear. The V gene lost 4 bases and the J gene lost 4 bases, with 16 bases spanning the gap. Germline loops: CDR1 SGHNT, CDR2 YYREEE (reference sequence). CDR3 length: 15 amino acids. CDR3 bases: TGTGCCAGCAGCCTCCCCGGACCTTCCGCAGATACGCAGTATTTT. It yields the protein CASSLPGPSADTQYF.

This clonotype was recorded many times. The chain carries TRBV20-1 and TRBJ2-3; 7 bases line up with TRBD2. Germline values: CDR1 DFQATT, CDR2 SNEGSKA (reference sequence). The CDR3 has 16 amino acids. V shed 5 bases, J shed 0 bases, and the junction held 11 bases outside the gene matches. CDR3: CSARGSASGSTDTQYF. In DNA, the CDR3 is TGCAGTGCTCGAGGAAGTGCTAGCGGCAGCACAGATACGCAGTATTTT.